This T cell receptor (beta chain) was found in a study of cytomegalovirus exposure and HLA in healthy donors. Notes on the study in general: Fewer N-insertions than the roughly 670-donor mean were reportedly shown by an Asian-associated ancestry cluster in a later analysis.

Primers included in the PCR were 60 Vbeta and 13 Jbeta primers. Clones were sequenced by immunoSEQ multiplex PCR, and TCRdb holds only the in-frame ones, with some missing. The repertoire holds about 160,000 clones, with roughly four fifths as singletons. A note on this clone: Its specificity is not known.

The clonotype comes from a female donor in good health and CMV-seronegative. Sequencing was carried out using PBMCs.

CDR3 protein: CASSHYIVGDRGAEAFF. In DNA, the CDR3 is TGCGCCAGCAGCCACTACATCGTAGGGGACAGGGGCGCTGAAGCTTTCTTT. This rearrangement joins TRBV4-1 to TRBJ1-1, with 10 bases lining up with TRBD1. J gave up 6 bases and V 3 bases, and 13 bases lay outside the gene matches. Germline V gene sequence: CDR1 MGHRA, CDR2 YSYEKL. The CDR3 contains 17 residues.